These 19 T cell receptor beta chains were all obtained from the same sample, sequenced in a study of technical replicates of blood from several donors. Clones were sequenced by immunoSEQ multiplex PCR, and TCRdb holds only the in-frame ones, with some missing. Of 95,000 to 100,000 clones in the sample, 96% were seen once. Sequenced: T cells isolated from PBMCs. The receptors come from a human donor in good health.

The CDR3 reads CASSLFPGGLSEQFF. In nucleotides, the CDR3 is TGTGCCAGTAGTCTCTTTCCGGGAGGGCTTAGTGAGCAGTTCTTC. The rearrangement links TRBV19 to TRBJ2-1, with 8 bases fitting TRBD2. The CDR3 contains 15 residues. J was trimmed by 9 bases and V by 5 bases; bases with no gene match: 12. The germline V gene encodes CDR1 LNHDA and CDR2 SQIVND (reference sequence).

The chain uses TRBV10-1 and TRBJ2-3, with D perhaps TRBD1 (5 bases). V lost 2 bases to trimming and J lost 1 base, with 10 bases between them. Germline-derived CDR1 and CDR2 are WNHNN and SYGVQD (reference sequence). This CDR3 has 15 residues. The CDR3 nucleotides are TGCGCCAGCAGTGAGCAGGGTTCTGGCACAGATACGCAGTATTTT. This encodes CASSEQGSGTDTQYF.

The rearrangement uses TRBV7-2 and TRBJ2-7; D unclear. The CDR3 has 17 amino acids. Between the trimmed V and J ends, which lost 2 bases and 0 bases, there was a span of 17 bases. Germline V lookup: CDR1 SGHTA, CDR2 FQGNSA. The CDR3 DNA is TGTGCCAGCAGCTTACCGACCGACAAATTGAACTCCTACGAGCAGTACTTC. It codes for CASSLPTDKLNSYEQYF. Full variable domain (missing parts from reference TRBV7-2 and TRBJ2-7): GAGVSQSPSNKVTEKGKDVELRCDPISGHTALYWYRQSLGQGLEFLIYFQGNSAPDKSGLPSDRFSAERTGGSVSTLTIQRTQQEDSAVYLCASSLPTDKLNSYEQYFGPGTRLTVT.

The V gene is TRBV15, the J gene TRBJ1-5; TRBD1 matches 9 bases. V dropped 4 bases and J dropped 6; count of bases not matched to a gene: 7. The CDR3 spans 15 residues. CDR1 is LNHNV and CDR2 is YYDKDF in the germline V gene (reference sequence). The CDR3 reads CATSTGQGQSQPQHF. The CDR3 nucleotides read TGTGCCACCAGCACTGGACAGGGGCAGTCTCAGCCCCAGCATTTT.

This rearrangement joins TRBV5-1 to TRBJ2-3, with unresolved D. The CDR3 is made up of 13 amino acids. The V gene lost 3 bases and the J gene lost 0 bases, with 5 bases spanning the gap. Germline V gives CDR1 SGHRS, CDR2 YFSETQ. CDR3 region: CASSSVSTDTQYF. CDR3 nucleotides: TGCGCCAGCAGCTCGGTGAGCACAGATACGCAGTATTTT.

The CDR3 DNA is TGCAGCGTTAGTATGGGGGGCACTGAAGCTTTCTTT. It specifies CSVSMGGTEAFF. This rearrangement joins TRBV29-1 to TRBJ1-1; perhaps TRBD1 as D (5 bases). CDR1 SQVTM and CDR2 ANQGSEA come from the germline V gene. The CDR3 sequence is 12 residues long. With 5 bases removed from V and 4 bases from J, the gap between germline ends came to 11 bases.

This chain connects TRBV9 to TRBJ1-2, with 8 nucleotides matching TRBD1. Germline CDR1 SGDLS, CDR2 YYNGEE. V lost 4 bases and J lost 3; bases outside the gene matches: 5. The CDR3 contains 14 residues. The CDR3 protein is CASSQGQAHYGYTF. CDR3 nucleotides: TGTGCCAGCAGCCAGGGACAGGCCCACTATGGCTACACCTTC.

A single count supports this clone. This chain joins TRBV19 and TRBJ1-3, with 10 bases lining up with TRBD1. CDR3 length equals 16 residues. V dropped 5 bases and J dropped 3; count of bases not matched to a gene: 7. Germline lookup yields CDR1 LNHDA and CDR2 SQIVND (reference sequence). The CDR3 protein is CASSSRDRGYGNTIYF. DNA for the CDR3: TGTGCCAGTAGTTCACGGGACAGGGGATATGGAAACACCATATATTTT. The full variable domain, its missing parts supplied by reference TRBV19 and TRBJ1-3, is DGGITQSPKYLFRKEGQNVTLSCEQNLNHDAMYWYRQDPGQGLRLIYYSQIVNDFQKGDIAEGYSVSREKKESFPLTVTSAQKNPTAFYLCASSSRDRGYGNTIYFGEGSWLTVV.

V and J are TRBV6-1 and TRBJ2-3; 7 bases map to TRBD2. This CDR3 is 15 amino acids long. The junction had 6 bases not matched to a gene; V was cut back by 0 bases and J by 6 bases. Germline V lookup: CDR1 MNHNS, CDR2 SASEGT. The CDR3 spells CASSEARTRHDTQYF. The CDR3 DNA reads TGTGCCAGCAGTGAAGCCAGGACTAGGCACGATACGCAGTATTTT.

V and J are TRBV7-3 and TRBJ2-7, with D possibly being TRBD2 (6 bases). The V and J ends lost 5 bases and 7 bases respectively, with 21 bases between them. This CDR3 has 15 residues. Germline V gives CDR1 SGHTA, CDR2 FQGTGA. The CDR3 reads CASSPQDGAAGEQYF. The CDR3 DNA sequence: TGTGCCAGCAGCCCCCAGGACGGGGCGGCGGGGGAGCAGTACTTC.

This chain joins TRBV19 and TRBJ1-1; tentative D call: TRBD1 (6 bases). The germline V gene encodes CDR1 LNHDA and CDR2 SQIVND (reference sequence). The CDR3 extends over 13 amino acids. V gave up 5 bases and J gave up 6 bases, with 13 bases separating them. The DNA for the CDR3 is TGTGCCAGTAGTTCACAGGGTTACCCTGAAGCTTTCTTT. Translation: CASSSQGYPEAFF.

This chain connects TRBV6-5 to TRBJ1-3; 9 nucleotides line up with TRBD1. In germline, CDR1 is MNHEY, CDR2 SVGAGI. The J segment lost 7 bases and the V segment lost 0 bases, leaving 1 base of the junction unmatched. The CDR3 consists of 14 residues. In nucleotides, the CDR3 is TGTGCCAGCAGTTACTCCGACAGGGGGAACACCATATATTTT. Translated, it gives CASSYSDRGNTIYF.

The chain uses TRBV7-9 and TRBJ1-1; D gene ambiguous. Germline V gene sequence: CDR1 SEHNR, CDR2 FQNEAQ (reference sequence). The CDR3 is 14 residues long. V dropped 1 base and J dropped 1 base, with 7 bases sitting between them. The chain's CDR3 is CASSLGQPNTEAFF. The DNA for the CDR3 is TGTGCCAGCAGCTTAGGGCAACCGAACACTGAAGCTTTCTTT.

The V call is TRBV27, the J call TRBJ2-6, with TRBD1 matching 8 bases. Germline CDR1 reads MNHEY; CDR2 reads SMNVEV (reference sequence). V lost 6 bases to trimming and J lost 3 bases; unmatched junction nucleotides: 4. There are 15 residues in the CDR3. The CDR3, as DNA: TGTGCCAGCAGCCAGGGGGCGTATGGGGCCAACGTCCTGACTTTC. Its translation: CASSQGAYGANVLTF.

This clone was counted a single time. The chain recombines TRBV7-2 with TRBJ2-1; 9 bases line up with TRBD2. The CDR3 extends over 16 amino acids. The germline CDR1 and CDR2 sequences are SGHTA and FQGNSA. With V trimmed by 1 base and J by 5 bases, 6 bases remained unmatched. CDR3 sequence (DNA): TGTGCCAGCAGCTTAGGACTGGGACTAGCCAACAATGAGCAGTTCTTC. This sequence encodes CASSLGLGLANNEQFF.

The CDR3 protein is CASTLRTGIPYEQYF. The CDR3 bases are TGTGCCAGCACCTTAAGGACAGGGATTCCCTACGAGCAGTACTTC. The rearrangement links TRBV28 to TRBJ2-7; 8 bases agree with TRBD1. The length of the CDR3 is 15 residues. Trimming cost V 7 bases and J 2 bases; bases outside gene matches: 10. The germline gives CDR1 MDHEN, CDR2 SYDVKM.

V and J are TRBV6-5 and TRBJ2-2; weak D call: TRBD1 (7 bases). The germline CDR1 and CDR2 sequences are MNHEY and SVGAGI. CDR3 size: 15 residues. The V end lost 1 base, the J end lost 5 bases, and 11 bases lay between the germline ends. CDR3 residues: CASSYWAGGTGELFF. CDR3 bases: TGTGCCAGCAGTTACTGGGCAGGGGGGACCGGGGAGCTGTTTTTT.

The chain carries TRBV30 and TRBJ2-1, with a weak D call TRBD2 (6 bases). The CDR3 totals 12 residues. The germline gives CDR1 GTSNPN, CDR2 SVGIG (reference sequence). V lost 8 bases and J lost 9, with 17 bases in between. CDR3 in DNA: TGTGCCAGCGGCCTCGATAGCGGTGAGCAGTTCTTC. Its translation is CASGLDSGEQFF.

The J gene is TRBJ1-2, the V gene TRBV4-1; 7 nucleotides line up with TRBD1. V was clipped by 0 bases and J by 2 bases; unmatched bases: 12. CDR3 length equals 18 residues. CDR1 and CDR2 (germline): MGHRA, YSYEKL. The chain's CDR3 is CASSQDLSNRGFNYGYTF. The CDR3 DNA follows: TGCGCCAGCAGCCAAGATCTGTCCAACAGGGGCTTCAACTATGGCTACACCTTC.